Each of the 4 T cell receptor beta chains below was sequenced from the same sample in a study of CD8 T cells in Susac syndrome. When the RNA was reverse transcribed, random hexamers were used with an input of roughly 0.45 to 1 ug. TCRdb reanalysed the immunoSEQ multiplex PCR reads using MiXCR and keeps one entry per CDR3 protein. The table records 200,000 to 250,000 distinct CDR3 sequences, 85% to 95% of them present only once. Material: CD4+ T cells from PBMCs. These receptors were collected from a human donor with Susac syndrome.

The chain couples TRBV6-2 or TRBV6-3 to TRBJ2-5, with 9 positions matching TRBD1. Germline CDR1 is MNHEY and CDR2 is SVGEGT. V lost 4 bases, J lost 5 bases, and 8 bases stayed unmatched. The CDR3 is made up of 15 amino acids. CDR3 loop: CASSFPQGATETQYF. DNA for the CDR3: TGTGCCAGCAGTTTCCCACAGGGGGCCACGGAGACCCAGTACTTC.

The CDR3 DNA follows: TGTGCCAGCAGCGTGACAGGCGGTCAAGAGACCCAGTACTTC. It specifies CASSVTGGQETQYF. This chain uses TRBV9 with TRBJ2-5; the D gene is possibly TRBD1 (6 bases). Trimming pared 2 bases from V and 2 bases from J, leaving 10 bases between. In germline, CDR1 is SGDLS, CDR2 YYNGEE. This CDR3 is built from 14 residues.

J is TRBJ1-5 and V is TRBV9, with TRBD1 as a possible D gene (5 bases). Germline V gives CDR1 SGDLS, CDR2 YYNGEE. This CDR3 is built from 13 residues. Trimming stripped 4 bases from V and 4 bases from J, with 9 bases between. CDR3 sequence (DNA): TGTGCCAGCAGCACCGGACAAAATCAGCCCCAGCATTTT. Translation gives CASSTGQNQPQHF.

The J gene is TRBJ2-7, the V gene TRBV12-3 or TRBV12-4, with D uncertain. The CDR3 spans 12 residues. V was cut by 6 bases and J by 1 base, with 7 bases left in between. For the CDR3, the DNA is TGTGCCAGCAGAGTCAATTCCTACGAGCAGTACTTC. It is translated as CASRVNSYEQYF.